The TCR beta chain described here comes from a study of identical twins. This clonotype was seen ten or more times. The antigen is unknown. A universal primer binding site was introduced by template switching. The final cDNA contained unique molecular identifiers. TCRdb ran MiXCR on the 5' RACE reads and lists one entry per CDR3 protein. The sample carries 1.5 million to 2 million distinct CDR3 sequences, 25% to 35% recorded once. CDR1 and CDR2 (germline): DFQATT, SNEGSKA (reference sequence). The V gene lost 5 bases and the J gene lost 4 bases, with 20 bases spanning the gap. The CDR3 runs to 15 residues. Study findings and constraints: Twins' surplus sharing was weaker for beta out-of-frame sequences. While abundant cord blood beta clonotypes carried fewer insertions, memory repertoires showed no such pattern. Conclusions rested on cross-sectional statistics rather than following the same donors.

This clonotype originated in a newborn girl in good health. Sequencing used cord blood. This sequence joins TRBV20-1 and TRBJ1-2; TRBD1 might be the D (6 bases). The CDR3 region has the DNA TGCAGTGCTTTCTTTCACTACGACAGGCTCTATGGCTACACCTTC. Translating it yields CSAFFHYDRLYGYTF.